These 15 T cell receptor beta chains came from one sample sequenced in a study of T cell responses to AZD1222 COVID-19 vaccine. Using immunoSEQ multiplex PCR, the repertoire was profiled, and TCRdb retains in-frame clones only, with some absent. The top ten hold 4% to 5% of the sample, which has about 88,000 clones, roughly nine tenths seen once. The source was peripheral blood, collected 28 days after the second AZD1222 dose. These receptors all come from an adult who received the AZD1222 COVID-19 vaccine.

The genes are TRBV7-9 and TRBJ1-2, with 7 bases matching TRBD1. Trimming removed 5 bases from V and 1 base from J; junction bases left unmatched: 10. Germline CDR1 SEHNR, CDR2 FQNEAQ (reference sequence). The CDR3 contains 16 residues. CDR3 loop: CASSVPQGEGNYGYTF. The DNA for the CDR3 is TGTGCCAGCAGCGTTCCCCAGGGGGAGGGTAACTATGGCTACACCTTC.

The chain joins TRBV5-1 to TRBJ2-2; 9 bases are shared with TRBD1. From germline, CDR1 is SGHRS and CDR2 YFSETQ. This CDR3 has 15 amino acids. V lost 3 bases, J lost 2 bases, and 2 bases stayed unmatched. This CDR3 is CASSWDRENTGELFF. The CDR3 DNA sequence: TGCGCCAGCAGCTGGGACAGGGAAAACACCGGGGAGCTGTTTTTT.

The J gene is TRBJ1-2, the V gene TRBV5-1; no reliable D call. Between the trimmed V and J ends, which lost 1 base and 8 bases, there was a span of 18 bases. This CDR3 comprises 15 residues. Germline CDR1 reads SGHRS; CDR2 reads YFSETQ. The CDR3 loop reads CASSLSQVPTGGYTF. The DNA of the CDR3 is TGCGCCAGCAGCTTGTCCCAGGTCCCAACGGGGGGCTACACCTTC.

The chain uses TRBV11-2 and TRBJ2-7, with 8 bases lining up with TRBD2. Germline lookup yields CDR1 SGHAT and CDR2 FQNNGV. This CDR3 is built from 14 residues. The V and J ends lost 5 bases and 0 bases, in that order; junction bases with no gene match: 3. CDR3 region: CASSRGGYSYEQYF. Written as DNA, the CDR3 is TGTGCCAGCAGCCGGGGGGGATACTCCTACGAGCAGTACTTC. The variable domain in full, completed from reference TRBV11-2 and TRBJ2-7, reads EAGVAQSPRYKIIEKRQSVAFWCNPISGHATLYWYQQILGQGPKLLIQFQNNGVVDDSQLPKDRFSAERLKGVDSTLKIQPAKLEDSAVYLCASSRGGYSYEQYFGPGTRLTVT.

V and J are TRBV19 and TRBJ1-2, with 9 bases identical to TRBD1. V gave up 1 base and J gave up 7 bases; unmatched junction bases: 13. Germline CDR1 reads LNHDA; CDR2 reads SQIVND (reference sequence). The length of the CDR3 is 17 residues. CDR3 DNA sequence: TGTGCCAGTAGTATAGTTGGGACAGGGCAATCTTCGCGTGGCTACACCTTC. It is translated as CASSIVGTGQSSRGYTF.

The chain carries TRBV29-1 and TRBJ2-7; a possible D gene is TRBD1 (6 bases). V was pared by 6 bases and J by 5 bases, with 11 bases between. The CDR3 totals 11 residues. Germline V lookup: CDR1 SQVTM, CDR2 ANQGSEA. CDR3 sequence reads: CSVQGFHEQYF. CDR3 nucleotide sequence: TGCAGCGTCCAGGGGTTCCACGAGCAGTACTTC.

The genes are TRBV19 and TRBJ1-5; TRBD1 matches at 8 bases. This CDR3 contains 17 residues. Germline V gene sequence: CDR1 LNHDA, CDR2 SQIVND (reference sequence). Losses at the gene ends were 5 bases for V and 5 bases for J; bases not matched to a gene: 14. This chain's CDR3 is CASSAWTGRRRDQPQHF. CDR3 nucleotide sequence: TGTGCCAGTAGTGCTTGGACAGGGCGTCGGAGAGATCAGCCCCAGCATTTT.

This clone was observed many times. The chain joins TRBV6-1 to TRBJ1-2; D is unresolved. Trimming pared 3 bases from V and 6 bases from J, leaving 5 bases between. The CDR3 loop spans 11 amino acids. Germline V gene sequence: CDR1 MNHNS, CDR2 SASEGT. The CDR3 coding sequence is TGTGCCAGCAGTGATATCGATGGCTACACCTTC. Encoded protein: CASSDIDGYTF.

The sample holds one count of this clone. The chain couples TRBV3-1 (or the pseudogene TRBV3-2) to TRBJ1-3; possible D gene TRBD1, 5 bases. This CDR3 spans 13 amino acids. The germline gives CDR1 LGHDT, CDR2 YNNKEL (reference sequence). V was clipped by 1 base and J by 4 bases, with 5 bases between them. As DNA, the CDR3 is TGTGCCAGCAGCCAAGCAGGGGGAAACACCATATATTTT. Translation gives CASSQAGGNTIYF.

The rearrangement joins TRBV7-9 to TRBJ1-1; 8 positions match TRBD1. J gave up 6 bases and V 4 bases, and 7 bases lay outside the gene matches. The CDR3 is made up of 14 amino acids. Germline V gives CDR1 SEHNR, CDR2 FQNEAQ (reference sequence). The CDR3 protein is CASSWTGSGPEAFF. Here the CDR3 DNA reads TGTGCCAGCAGCTGGACAGGGAGCGGGCCTGAAGCTTTCTTT.

This chain joins TRBV6-2 or TRBV6-3 and TRBJ1-2; TRBD1 matches 8 bases. The CDR3 has 15 residues. Germline V gene sequence: CDR1 MNHEY, CDR2 SVGEGT. With 4 bases clipped from V and 4 bases from J, the junction kept 8 bases outside the gene matches. CDR3 DNA sequence: TGTGCCAGCAGTTCTGGACAGGGTTGGAGCTATGGCTACACCTTC. This sequence encodes CASSSGQGWSYGYTF.

The chain has TRBV5-6 and TRBJ1-2; 8 nucleotides align to TRBD1. CDR1 SGHDT and CDR2 YYEEEE come from the germline V gene. V was clipped by 0 bases and J by 2 bases; unmatched bases: 9. This CDR3 comprises 17 residues. In nucleotides, the CDR3 is TGTGCCAGCAGCTTGGCCTATCTCCGACAGGGGAACTATGGCTACACCTTC. It encodes CASSLAYLRQGNYGYTF.

V and J are TRBV20-1 and TRBJ1-2, with D possibly TRBD1 on 5 matching bases. Germline V gene data show CDR1 as DFQATT and CDR2 as SNEGSKA (reference sequence). Between the trimmed V and J ends, which lost 3 bases and 4 bases, there was a span of 15 bases. The CDR3 runs 14 residues. The DNA for the CDR3 is TGCAGTGCTAGTCCAGGGACTCTAAGCTATGGCTACACCTTC. Protein sequence: CSASPGTLSYGYTF.

The V gene is TRBV6-5, the J gene TRBJ1-1; weak D call: TRBD1 (5 bases). The V end was cut by 10 bases, the J end by 2 bases, with 14 bases between. The CDR3 is 13 residues long. From germline, CDR1 is MNHEY and CDR2 SVGAGI. In DNA form, the CDR3 reads TGTGCCACCCGTCCGGGGCCTAACACTGAAGCTTTCTTT. This encodes CATRPGPNTEAFF.

The genes are TRBV6-5 and TRBJ2-6, with D unresolved. The V and J ends lost 6 bases and 2 bases respectively, with 11 bases between them. The CDR3 runs 15 residues. The germline V gene has CDR1 MNHEY and CDR2 SVGAGI. CDR3 protein: CASSPWGPGANVLTF. CDR3 DNA: TGTGCCAGCAGCCCGTGGGGTCCTGGGGCCAACGTCCTGACTTTC.